This T cell receptor (beta chain) was documented in a study of metastatic and nonmetastatic thyroid tumors. The wider study: Blood and tumor or nodule tissue repertoires from malignant and benign thyroid patients were compared.

The sample holds many counts of this clone. Its target is unknown. Study findings and constraints: Versus benign nodules, malignant thyroid tumors reportedly had significantly higher TCR beta diversity, in blood and tumor.

Authors' analysis steps: Across clinicopathological groups, CDR3 differences served as the basis for building a distant-metastasis classifier for papillary thyroid cancer. TCRdb re-analyzed the PCR reads through MiXCR. These V and J calls are TCRdb output, not the study's own analysis. This sample yields fewer than 35,000 clones, of which less than 14% are seen a single time; around 16% belongs to the top ten. The CDR3 is 15 amino acids. Germline CDR1 SGHRS, CDR2 YFSETQ. Trimming stripped 2 bases from V and 5 bases from J, with 13 bases between. No patient had received any treatment before thyroid surgery.

This receptor was obtained from a female donor with papillary thyroid cancer or a benign thyroid nodule (not recorded which). Some clones in this sample may be carry-over from other donors' samples. Sequenced: blood. The J gene is TRBJ2-2, the V gene TRBV5-1; tentatively, D is TRBD2 (5 bases). CDR3 sequence reads: CASSFRIATTGELFF. The CDR3 coding sequence is TGCGCCAGCAGCTTCAGGATAGCGACGACCGGGGAGCTGTTTTTT.